Following are 20 T cell receptor beta chains from one sample sequenced in a study of T cells in Graves' hyperthyroidism and ophthalmopathy. Researchers amplified the TCR beta CDR3 regions from RNA transcripts. An initial round of RT-PCR targeting the TCR CDR3 relied on the HTBI primer set. MiXCR, applied by TCRdb to the multiplex PCR reads, yields one record per CDR3 protein. The data hold a few hundred thousand distinct CDR3 sequences, with less than 20% observed a single time. Sequences were obtained from blood. The receptors here all came from a woman aged 25 to 39 with Graves' hyperthyroidism.

Comments on this clonotype: This may stem from a read error, because a much larger clone lies one nucleotide away. The chain has TRBV6-5 and TRBJ2-7; D call uncertain. V shed 0 bases and J shed 3 bases, with 9 bases lying between them. This CDR3 has 14 residues. CDR1 is MNHEY and CDR2 is SVGAGI in the germline V gene. The CDR3 spells CASSYSSWDYEQYF. The CDR3 DNA reads as TGTGCCAGCAGTTACTCGAGTTGGGACTACGAGCAGTACTTC.

The table lists this clonotype with many counts. The DNA of the CDR3 is TGTGCCAGCAGTCCCGGGGCGGGACAGCCCCAGCATTTT. This sequence encodes CASSPGAGQPQHF. The chain uses TRBV12-3 or TRBV12-4 and TRBJ1-5, with D possibly TRBD1 on 5 matching bases. Trimming pared 5 bases from V and 7 bases from J, leaving 12 bases between. The CDR3 totals 13 residues.

This clonotype was recorded many times. CDR3 sequence reads: CSALAGEAYEQYF. The CDR3 coding sequence is TGCAGTGCTTTAGCGGGAGAAGCCTACGAGCAGTACTTC. The J gene is TRBJ2-7, the V gene TRBV20-1, with 9 bases aligning to TRBD2. The CDR3 sequence is 13 residues long. The junction had 4 bases not matched to a gene; V was cut back by 5 bases and J by 2 bases. Looked up from germline, CDR1 is DFQATT and CDR2 is SNEGSKA (reference sequence).

The chain combines TRBV9 with TRBJ2-1; the D gene is possibly TRBD2 (5 bases). The CDR3 extends over 15 amino acids. Trimming took off 2 bases at V and 4 bases at J, with 13 bases between the two ends. The germline V gene has CDR1 SGDLS and CDR2 YYNGEE. CDR3 bases: TGTGCCAGCAGCGTCGCCGTGACGGGGTACAATGAGCAGTTCTTC. Translating it yields CASSVAVTGYNEQFF.

This clonotype was recorded a few times. V usage is TRBV13 and J usage is TRBJ2-1; a weak D match, TRBD2 (6 bases). Germline-derived CDR1 and CDR2 are PRHDT and FYEKMQ (reference sequence). The CDR3 sequence is 15 residues long. Trimming took 2 bases from V and 6 from J, leaving 14 bases between them. The CDR3 here is CASSLSYQRVNEQFF. Here the CDR3 DNA reads TGTGCCAGCAGCTTAAGCTACCAGCGGGTCAATGAGCAGTTCTTC. The full variable domain, in which reference TRBV13 and TRBJ2-1 provide the parts outside the CDR3, is AAGVIQSPRHLIKEKRETATLKCYPIPRHDTVYWYQQGPGQDPQFLISFYEKMQSDKGSIPDRFSAQQFSDYHSELNMSSLELGDSALYFCASSLSYQRVNEQFFGPGTRLTVL.

This chain joins TRBV10-2 and TRBJ1-1, with TRBD1 matching 8 bases. V dropped 4 bases and J dropped 4; count of bases not matched to a gene: 8. Germline V CDR1 and CDR2: WSHSY, SAAADI. The CDR3 totals 15 residues. CDR3 protein: CASSVTGDWGTEAFF. In nucleotides, the CDR3 is TGCGCCAGCAGTGTGACAGGGGATTGGGGCACTGAAGCTTTCTTT.

In this sample, this clonotype turned up a few times. The chain combines TRBV20-1 with TRBJ2-5; 11 nucleotides match TRBD2. V was clipped by 1 base and J by 0 bases; unmatched bases: 1. This CDR3 contains 15 residues. CDR1 is DFQATT and CDR2 is SNEGSKA in the germline V gene (reference sequence). The DNA of the CDR3 is TGCAGTGCTAGAGGACTAGCGGGATACCAAGAGACCCAGTACTTC. As protein: CSARGLAGYQETQYF.

This clonotype was detected only a few times. The chain employs TRBV15 and TRBJ2-6, with D maybe TRBD2 (7 bases). Germline V gene lookup returns CDR1 LNHNV and CDR2 YYDKDF (reference sequence). This CDR3 is 18 amino acids long. Trimming cost V 0 bases and J 1 base, with 13 bases left between them. DNA of the CDR3: TGTGCCACCAGCAGAGACGGGGGGCGAAGATCTGGGGCCAACGTCCTGACTTTC. Translating it yields CATSRDGGRRSGANVLTF.

This clonotype was picked up a small number of times. The chain recombines TRBV6-1 with TRBJ1-2; tentatively, D is TRBD1 (6 bases). The CDR3 runs 13 residues. CDR1 is MNHNS and CDR2 is SASEGT in the germline V gene. The V end was cut by 6 bases, the J end by 4 bases, with 12 bases between. CDR3 sequence reads: CASSQWTVYGYTF. CDR3 nucleotides: TGTGCCAGCAGCCAGTGGACAGTCTATGGCTACACCTTC.

In this sample, this clonotype turned up a few times. This chain uses TRBV29-1 with TRBJ2-7; TRBD1 matches 8 bases. CDR3 length: 14 residues. The J segment lost 1 base and the V segment lost 6 bases, leaving 8 bases of the junction unmatched. Germline values: CDR1 SQVTM, CDR2 ANQGSEA. In nucleotides, the CDR3 is TGCAGCGTGGCAACCGACAGGGGATCCTACGAGCAGTACTTC. Protein: CSVATDRGSYEQYF.

Note on this clonotype: Compared with germline, one end of the junction differs, possibly owing to a read error. This chain joins TRBV7-7 and TRBJ2-2; 7 nucleotides line up with TRBD2. This CDR3 contains 13 residues. Germline lookup yields CDR1 SSHAT and CDR2 FNYEAQ (reference sequence). In DNA, the CDR3 is TGTGCTAGCAGCTTTGGGAGGGACGGGGAGCTGTTTTTT. Its protein product is CASSFGRDGELFF. The whole variable domain, remainder taken from reference TRBV7-7 and TRBJ2-2, is GAGVSQSPRYKVTKRGQDVTLRCDPISSHATLYWYQQALGQGPEFLTYFNYEAQPDKSGLPSDRFSAERPEGSISTLTIQRTEQRDSAMYRCASSFGRDGELFFGEGSRLTVL.

The sample holds many counts of this clonotype. V usage is TRBV3-1 and J usage is TRBJ2-4; D is perhaps TRBD1 (5 bases). Germline CDR1 is LGHDT and CDR2 is YNNKEL (reference sequence). Between the trimmed V and J ends, which lost 1 base and 9 bases, there was a span of 10 bases. This CDR3 is built from 13 residues. The CDR3 DNA follows: TGTGCCAGCAGCCAAGTGTTGCAGGGCATTCAGTACTTC. Translation gives CASSQVLQGIQYF. The complete variable domain, with remaining parts taken from reference TRBV3-1 and TRBJ2-4, reads DTAVSQTPKYLVTQMGNDKSIKCEQNLGHDTMYWYKQDSKKFLKIMFSYNNKELIINETVPNRFSPKSPDKAHLNLHINSLELGDSAVYFCASSQVLQGIQYFGAGTRLSVL.

The chain uses TRBV11-1 and TRBJ2-3; D might be TRBD1 or TRBD2, each matching 6 bases. Looked up from germline, CDR1 is SGHAT and CDR2 is FQDESV (reference sequence). The CDR3 is made up of 13 amino acids. Between the trimmed V and J ends, which lost 3 bases and 10 bases, there was a span of 14 bases. The CDR3 DNA sequence: TGTGCCAGCAGCTTGACGGGGGCGCCTCCGCAGTATTTT. This codes for CASSLTGAPPQYF.

V and J are TRBV5-1 and TRBJ2-3; 8 bases align to TRBD2. Per germline, CDR1 SGHRS and CDR2 YFSETQ. J gave up 2 bases and V 0 bases, and 5 bases lay outside the gene matches. This CDR3 contains 16 residues. This CDR3 is CASSLGTSPTTDTQYF. CDR3 bases: TGCGCCAGCAGCTTGGGGACTAGCCCCACCACAGATACGCAGTATTTT.

Ten or more counts support this clonotype. The CDR3 loop reads CAISESAVNTEAFF. In DNA form, the CDR3 reads TGTGCCATCAGTGAGTCGGCGGTGAACACTGAAGCTTTCTTT. This chain links TRBV10-3 with TRBJ1-1; D gene ambiguous. CDR1 and CDR2 (germline): ENHRY, SYGVKD. The length of the CDR3 is 14 residues. Trimming removed 0 bases from V and 0 bases from J, with 5 bases in between.

J is TRBJ2-3 and V is TRBV20-1; TRBD2 aligns across 10 bases. From germline, CDR1 is DFQATT and CDR2 SNEGSKA (reference sequence). This CDR3 contains 15 residues. Unmatched junction bases numbered 5, after V lost 3 bases and J lost 2 bases. DNA for the CDR3: TGCAGTGCTAGCAGGACTAGCGGATTCACAGATACGCAGTATTTT. Its translation: CSASRTSGFTDTQYF.

About this clonotype: One end of the junction is discordant with germline, which a read error may explain. This sequence joins TRBV7-2 and TRBJ2-3; 7 bases line up with TRBD2. The CDR3 totals 16 residues. Germline V gene lookup returns CDR1 SGHTA and CDR2 FQGNSA. CDR3 amino acids: CASSPLDGRSTDAQYF. CDR3 in DNA: TGTGCCAGCAGCCCACTCGACGGGAGGAGCACAGATGCGCAGTATTTT.

J is TRBJ2-3 and V is TRBV27; no clear D. The CDR3 is made up of 18 amino acids. The germline V gene has CDR1 MNHEY and CDR2 SMNVEV (reference sequence). V lost 0 bases to trimming and J lost 1 base, with 17 bases between them. Written as DNA, the CDR3 is TGTGCCAGCAGTTTATCCCCCCCTCTGGGTCCCCGCACAGATACGCAGTATTTT. It encodes CASSLSPPLGPRTDTQYF.

The chain's CDR3 is CASSLDRGENIQYF. CDR3 DNA sequence: TGTGCCAGCAGCTTGGACAGGGGCGAAAACATTCAGTACTTC. The chain carries TRBV7-9 and TRBJ2-4; 9 positions match TRBD1. J lost 5 bases, V lost 3 bases, and 2 bases had no gene match. The CDR3 loop spans 14 amino acids. Germline CDR1 SEHNR, CDR2 FQNEAQ (reference sequence).

This clonotype was detected a few times. The chain combines TRBV15 with TRBJ2-1, with D possibly TRBD2 on 7 matching bases. The CDR3 has 17 residues. From germline, CDR1 is LNHNV and CDR2 YYDKDF (reference sequence). Trimming shortened V by 5 bases and J by 10 bases, and 27 bases separated the two germline ends. The CDR3 region has the DNA TGTGCCACCAGCTCGAGAGGGGGGGACGGTTCCTTGGGGGAGCAGTTCTTC. Amino acid sequence: CATSSRGGDGSLGEQFF.